The T cell receptor (beta chain) described here comes from a study of blood T cell repertoires in COVID-19. Study overall: Researchers got acute and convalescent COVID-19 samples from the United States, Italy and Spain. T cells, B-cell-depleted T cells, or PBMCs provided the cDNA or gDNA that served as material.

Looked up from germline, CDR1 is WNHNN and CDR2 is SYGVQD (reference sequence). J was trimmed by 7 bases and V by 2 bases; bases with no gene match: 9. This CDR3 comprises 15 residues. Per the authors' pipeline: Researchers report that nucleated cell counts were estimated from reference gene primer amplification. Profiling relied on immunoSEQ multiplex PCR, and the TCRdb table lists in-frame clones only, not all of them. D and trimming were read from the DNA, whereas the V and J calls and clone size are those reported in that table. Here the sample spans 200,000 to 250,000 clones, around 80% being singletons.

V is TRBV10-1 and J is TRBJ2-7; 9 bases fit TRBD1. Sequences were obtained from peripheral blood. This clonotype was sampled from a human donor in a cohort sampled during active COVID-19. CDR3 region: CASSEVGQGPKEQYF. The CDR3 coding sequence is TGCGCCAGCAGTGAGGTGGGACAGGGACCGAAGGAGCAGTACTTC.